A single sample gave rise to the 18 T cell receptor beta chains below, sequenced in a study of blood T cell repertoires in COVID-19. Assay used: immunoSEQ multiplex PCR; TCRdb lists only in-frame clones, some missing. The table records around 260,000 clones, over 75% of them present only once. The sequencing input was peripheral blood. The receptor set was obtained from a human donor in a cohort sampled during active COVID-19.

The chain combines TRBV7-2 with TRBJ1-2; the D is unclear. The CDR3 covers 16 residues. From germline, CDR1 is SGHTA and CDR2 FQGNSA. The ends were cut back, 5 bases at V and 2 bases at J, with 18 bases in the middle. The CDR3 is CASSRPLAFTNYGYTF. The CDR3 region has the DNA TGTGCCAGCAGCCGCCCACTCGCTTTTACGAACTATGGCTACACCTTC.

V is TRBV28 and J is TRBJ1-1; no firm D call. V lost 2 bases to trimming and J lost 11 bases, with 12 bases between them. CDR1 MDHEN and CDR2 SYDVKM come from the germline V gene. The CDR3 runs 12 residues. The CDR3 sequence is CASSLIENPAFF. In nucleotides, the CDR3 is TGTGCCAGCAGTTTAATCGAGAATCCGGCTTTCTTT. Full variable domain (remainder filled in from reference TRBV28 and TRBJ1-1): DVKVTQSSRYLVKRTGEKVFLECVQDMDHENMFWYRQDPGLGLRLIYFSYDVKMKEKGDIPEGYSVSREKKERFSLILESASTNQTSMYLCASSLIENPAFFGQGTRLTVV.

This rearrangement joins TRBV7-3 to TRBJ2-1; D perhaps matches TRBD2 (6 bases). Per the germline V gene, CDR1 is SGHTA and CDR2 is FQGTGA. CDR3 length: 13 residues. The V end lost 5 bases, the J end lost 5 bases, and 10 bases lay between the germline ends. In DNA form, the CDR3 reads TGTGCCAGCAGCCGGGCGGGGCACAATGAGCAGTTCTTC. It yields the protein CASSRAGHNEQFF.

The chain has TRBV5-6 and TRBJ1-1; weak D call: TRBD1 (5 bases). The CDR3 has 14 residues. The V end lost 4 bases, the J end lost 8 bases, and 18 bases lay between the germline ends. Germline CDR1 reads SGHDT; CDR2 reads YYEEEE. The CDR3 region is CASSIRGLKGEAFF. CDR3 bases: TGTGCCAGCAGCATACGGGGACTTAAGGGGGAAGCTTTCTTT.

The chain uses TRBV10-3 and TRBJ2-7; a weak D match, TRBD2 (6 bases). Trimming took 8 bases from V and 3 from J, leaving 14 bases between them. Germline CDR1 and CDR2: ENHRY and SYGVKD. The CDR3 sequence is 13 residues long. CDR3 residues: CAIAGLAYYEQYF. The CDR3 DNA reads TGTGCCATCGCGGGGCTAGCTTACTACGAGCAGTACTTC.

The chain employs TRBV6-2 or TRBV6-3 and TRBJ1-5; 7 bases agree with TRBD1. Germline CDR1 and CDR2: MNHEY and SVGEGT. V lost 5 bases and J lost 6; bases outside the gene matches: 7. The CDR3 has 14 amino acids. CDR3 sequence (DNA): TGTGCCAGCAGTATAAACAGGGGCGGTCAGCCCCAGCATTTT. Translation: CASSINRGGQPQHF.

The rearrangement uses TRBV30 and TRBJ1-2; a weak D match, TRBD1 (5 bases). The CDR3 contains 13 residues. Germline lookup yields CDR1 GTSNPN and CDR2 SVGIG (reference sequence). The V end was cut by 0 bases, the J end by 7 bases, with 12 bases between. The CDR3 DNA sequence: TGTGCCTGGAGTGTCGGGGGTACGGGTGGCTACACCTTC. This encodes CAWSVGGTGGYTF.

The rearrangement uses TRBV4-1 and TRBJ2-7, with a possible D match to TRBD1 (6 bases). The CDR3 runs to 16 residues. V lost 0 bases and J 1 base, leaving 13 bases between the germline ends. Germline CDR1 MGHRA, CDR2 YSYEKL. The CDR3 DNA reads TGCGCCAGCAGCCAAGATGGCAGGGGCAGTTCCTACGAGCAGTACTTC. Translation gives CASSQDGRGSSYEQYF.

The gene calls are TRBV3-1 (or the pseudogene TRBV3-2) and TRBJ1-2; no clear D gene. The CDR3 sequence is 12 residues long. The germline V gene encodes CDR1 LGHDT and CDR2 YNNKEL (reference sequence). V was pared by 4 bases and J by 1 base, with 4 bases between. The CDR3 protein is CASSLSNYGYTF. CDR3 bases: TGTGCCAGCAGCCTGAGTAACTATGGCTACACCTTC.

The chain couples TRBV27 to TRBJ2-5; 8 bases map to TRBD2. Germline trimming cut 5 bases from V and 5 bases from J; bases unmatched to any gene: 7. Germline V gives CDR1 MNHEY, CDR2 SMNVEV (reference sequence). The CDR3 runs 14 residues. The CDR3 bases are TGTGCCAGCAGTCGGGGGGGCCAAAGGGAGACCCAGTACTTC. It codes for CASSRGGQRETQYF.

The chain couples TRBV28 to TRBJ1-5; D unresolved. V lost 5 bases and J lost 0, with 20 bases in between. CDR3 length: 18 residues. Germline CDR1 and CDR2: MDHEN and SYDVKM. CDR3: CASSPPRAAAYSNQPQHF. In DNA form, the CDR3 reads TGTGCCAGCAGTCCACCCCGCGCGGCAGCTTATAGCAATCAGCCCCAGCATTTT.

This clone appeared a single time. The chain carries TRBV5-6 and TRBJ2-7, with TRBD2 matching over 11 bases. Germline V gene data show CDR1 as SGHDT and CDR2 as YYEEEE. The CDR3 covers 15 residues. V lost 1 base and J lost 2; bases outside the gene matches: 2. The CDR3 DNA follows: TGTGCCAGCAGCTTGAGTAGCGGGAGGGCCTACGAGCAGTACTTC. This sequence encodes CASSLSSGRAYEQYF.

This clone was observed a few times. The V and J genes are TRBV5-1 and TRBJ1-3; D perhaps matches TRBD1 (5 bases). The CDR3 is made up of 15 amino acids. In germline, CDR1 is SGHRS, CDR2 YFSETQ. V was cut by 0 bases and J by 0 bases, with 7 bases left in between. The DNA for the CDR3 is TGCGCCAGCAGCTTGGGACAGCACTCTGGAAACACCATATATTTT. Translation: CASSLGQHSGNTIYF.

This chain uses TRBV7-9 with TRBJ2-1, with 9 bases identical to TRBD1. V was pared by 7 bases and J by 6 bases, with 7 bases of the junction left unmatched. The CDR3 has 14 amino acids. CDR1 and CDR2 from the germline V gene are SEHNR and FQNEAQ (reference sequence). CDR3 DNA: TGTGCCAGCACACCGGGACAGGGTTCCAATGAGCAGTTCTTC. It specifies CASTPGQGSNEQFF.

The CDR3: CANVEGASHQPQHF. The CDR3 region has the DNA TGTGCCAACGTGGAGGGGGCGTCTCATCAGCCCCAGCATTTT. The chain joins TRBV5-6 to TRBJ1-5; 7 nucleotides align to TRBD1. CDR3 length equals 14 residues. CDR1 and CDR2 from the germline V gene are SGHDT and YYEEEE. J was trimmed by 5 bases and V by 9 bases; bases with no gene match: 11. Filled out from reference TRBV5-6 and TRBJ1-5, the complete variable domain reads DAGVTQSPTHLIKTRGQQVTLRCSPKSGHDTVSWYQQALGQGPQFIFQYYEEEERQRGNFPDRFSGHQFPNYSSELNVNALLLGDSALYLCANVEGASHQPQHFGDGTRLSIL.

The genes are TRBV28 and TRBJ2-4; D might be TRBD2 (6 bases). The CDR3 sequence is 15 residues long. The germline CDR1 and CDR2 sequences are MDHEN and SYDVKM. The V and J ends lost 0 bases and 0 bases respectively, with 6 bases between them. CDR3 protein: CASSLWGGAKNIQYF. The CDR3 bases are TGTGCCAGCAGTTTATGGGGGGGAGCCAAAAACATTCAGTACTTC.

This clone has just a few counts. The chain's CDR3 is CASSQGDYLYSGANVLTF. Here the CDR3 DNA reads TGTGCCAGCAGCCAAGGTGACTACCTTTACTCTGGGGCCAACGTCCTGACTTTC. The chain links TRBV4-2 to TRBJ2-6, with D possibly being TRBD2 (5 bases). The CDR3 spans 18 residues. Germline V gene data show CDR1 as LGHNA and CDR2 as YNFKEQ. V lost 1 base, J lost 0 bases, and 13 bases lay in between.

This rearrangement joins TRBV7-9 to TRBJ1-5; TRBD1 matches 9 bases. CDR1 SEHNR and CDR2 FQNEAQ come from the germline V gene (reference sequence). V lost 5 bases and J lost 8; bases outside the gene matches: 7. The CDR3 runs 14 residues. CDR3 region: CASSRDRVEEPQHF. The CDR3 nucleotides are TGTGCCAGCAGCCGGGACAGGGTGGAAGAGCCCCAGCATTTT.